The rows below give T cell receptor beta chains drawn from one sample of a study of shared clonotypes between healthy human individuals. The table came from immunoSEQ multiplex PCR; TCRdb's copy has only in-frame clones and leaves some out. The table includes about half a million clones, approximately 80% detected once. Material for sequencing was PBMCs. The receptors stem from a woman aged 40 to 49 in good health. Some clones in this sample may be carry-over from other donors' samples. CDR3s include the opening cysteine and the closing phenylalanine or tryptophan. The D gene is left open where the match is weak. The size entry is marked missing in some rows and otherwise reads once, few, many or a size class.

j_call,d_call,v_call,clone_size,cdr3_aa,cdr3_nt
TRBJ2-7,TRBD2,TRBV7-9,.,CASSLPSGTNSYEQYF,TGTGCCAGCAGCCTCCCTAGCGGAACAAACTCCTACGAGCAGTACTTC
TRBJ2-3,TRBD2,TRBV5-6,.,CASSRTSGSIADTQYF,TGTGCCAGCAGCCGGACTAGCGGGAGTATCGCAGATACGCAGTATTTT
TRBJ1-1,.,TRBV6-5,.,CASSYRGHPNTEAFF,TGTGCCAGCAGTTACCGGGGACATCCGAACACTGAAGCTTTCTTT
TRBJ2-7,.,TRBV7-9,.,CASSLARADYEQYF,TGTGCCAGCAGCTTAGCCCGAGCGGATTACGAGCAGTACTTC
TRBJ2-6,.,TRBV5-1,.,CASSGANVLTF,TGCGCCAGTAGTGGGGCCAACGTCCTGACTTTC
TRBJ2-7,TRBD2,TRBV7-8,.,CASSDSGSTYEQYF,TGTGCCAGCAGCGATAGCGGGAGCACCTACGAGCAGTACTTC
TRBJ2-7,TRBD2,TRBV7-6,.,CASSPRTSFEQYF,TGTGCCAGCAGCCCTCGGACTAGCTTCGAGCAGTACTTC
TRBJ2-3,.,TRBV7-3,.,CASSLTGGRDTQYF,TGTGCCAGCAGCTTAACAGGGGGGAGAGATACGCAGTATTTT
TRBJ2-5,TRBD2,TRBV29-1,.,CSVGLAGAETQYF,TGCAGCGTTGGTCTAGCGGGAGCAGAGACCCAGTACTTC
TRBJ2-3,.,TRBV11-2,.,CASSWSGMADTQYF,TGTGCCAGCAGCTGGTCAGGAATGGCAGATACGCAGTATTTT
TRBJ1-1,.,TRBV18,.,CASSPPGVQGGIPEAFF,TGTGCCAGCTCACCACCAGGGGTACAGGGTGGGATCCCTGAAGCTTTCTTT
TRBJ2-1,.,TRBV11-2,.,CASSLDGYNEQFF,TGTGCCAGCAGCTTAGACGGTTACAATGAGCAGTTCTTC
TRBJ2-1,.,TRBV25-1,.,CASRSELYNEQFF,TGTGCCAGCAGGAGTGAGCTTTACAATGAGCAGTTCTTC
TRBJ2-3,TRBD1,TRBV7-9,.,CASSLPMDGTVYLDTQYF,TGTGCCAGCAGCTTGCCAATGGACGGGACAGTTTATTTGGATACGCAGTATTTT
TRBJ2-7,TRBD2,TRBV18,.,CASSPELAGEQYF,TGTGCCAGCTCGCCGGAGCTAGCGGGGGAGCAGTACTTC
TRBJ1-5,.,TRBV30,.,CAWSVGAGGNQPQHF,TGTGCCTGGAGTGTCGGGGCTGGGGGTAATCAGCCCCAGCATTTT
TRBJ1-3,.,TRBV5-6,many,CASSTRDTLGNTIYF,TGTGCCAGCAGCACCCGGGACACCCTCGGAAACACCATATATTTT
TRBJ1-4,.,TRBV21-1,once,CASSVWTGAIEKLFF,TGTGCCAGCAGCGTGTGGACAGGGGCTATTGAAAAACTGTTTTTT
TRBJ2-3,.,TRBV5-4,.,CASSLGADTQYF,TGTGCCAGTTCCTTGGGGGCAGATACGCAGTATTTT
TRBJ1-1,.,TRBV13,.,CASSLEAGGRSEAFF,TGTGCCAGCAGCTTAGAAGCGGGCGGGCGGTCTGAAGCTTTCTTT
TRBJ2-6,TRBD1,TRBV11-2,.,CASSSWVGGTGSGANVLTF,TGTGCCAGCAGCTCTTGGGTAGGGGGCACAGGCTCTGGGGCCAACGTCCTGACTTTC
TRBJ2-6,.,TRBV7-3,.,CASSPTTSGANVLTF,TGTGCCAGCAGCCCGACAACCTCTGGGGCCAACGTCCTGACTTTC
TRBJ2-2,.,TRBV4-3,.,CASSHRTGGYTGELFF,TGCGCCAGCAGCCACAGGACAGGAGGGTACACCGGGGAGCTGTTTTTT
TRBJ1-1,.,TRBV30,.,CAWRPGGAIEAFF,TGTGCCTGGAGGCCGGGGGGGGCGATCGAAGCTTTCTTT
TRBJ1-5,.,TRBV18,.,CASTQGLGQPQHF,TGTGCCAGCACCCAGGGTTTAGGTCAGCCCCAGCATTTT
TRBJ2-7,.,TRBV2,.,CASSERPDWGTYEQYF,TGTGCCAGCAGTGAGAGGCCGGATTGGGGGACCTACGAGCAGTACTTC
TRBJ2-7,.,TRBV27,.,CASSVDRNRYEQYF,TGTGCCAGCAGTGTTGACAGGAACCGGTACGAGCAGTACTTC
TRBJ1-2,.,TRBV4-2,once,CASSQDRGGFYGYTF,TGTGCCAGCAGCCAAGATAGGGGGGGGTTCTATGGCTACACCTTC
TRBJ2-2,.,TRBV5-1,.,CASSLVANSAGELFF,TGCGCCAGCAGCTTGGTTGCTAATTCGGCCGGGGAGCTGTTTTTT
TRBJ2-7,TRBD2,TRBV28,.,CASSYSGSSYEQYF,TGTGCCAGCAGTTATAGCGGGAGCTCCTACGAGCAGTACTTC
TRBJ2-7,.,TRBV2,.,CASSERSYEQYF,TGTGCCAGCAGTGAACGGAGCTACGAGCAGTACTTC
TRBJ1-2,.,TRBV28,.,CASSLSGGGYGYTF,TGTGCCAGCAGTTTATCGGGGGGCGGGTATGGCTACACCTTC
TRBJ1-5,.,TRBV9,.,CASSVFGNQPQHF,TGTGCCAGCAGCGTATTCGGCAATCAGCCCCAGCATTTT
TRBJ2-5,.,TRBV5-1,.,CASSLGTNQETQYF,TGCGCCAGCAGCTTGGGGACGAACCAAGAGACCCAGTACTTC
TRBJ2-7,.,TRBV20-1,.,CSARAQVQYF,TGCAGTGCTAGGGCACAGGTGCAGTACTTC
TRBJ2-1,.,TRBV5-8,.,CASSLGQGHYNEQFF,TGTGCCAGCAGCTTAGGGCAGGGCCACTACAATGAGCAGTTCTTC
TRBJ2-2,.,TRBV14,many,CASSQASSLATGELFF,TGTGCCAGCAGCCAAGCGAGTTCCTTGGCCACCGGGGAGCTGTTTTTT
TRBJ2-7,.,TRBV5-4,.,CASTRTSTYEQYF,TGTGCCAGCACCCGGACTTCTACCTACGAGCAGTACTTC
TRBJ1-5,.,TRBV5-5,.,CASSLVGNQPQHF,TGTGCCAGCAGCTTGGTGGGCAATCAGCCCCAGCATTTT
TRBJ2-6,.,TRBV19,.,CASSDGTGANVLTF,TGTGCCAGCTCGGACGGGACCGGGGCCAACGTCCTGACTTTC